Following are 18 T cell receptor beta chains from one sample sequenced in a study of T-cell reconstitution after alpha-beta-depleted transplantation in children. Using unique molecular identifiers, the investigators prepared the TCRbeta library. TCRdb passed the PCR reads through MiXCR, listing each CDR3 protein once. The table lists a few hundred thousand distinct CDR3 sequences, roughly 21% of them singletons. Specimen: PBMCs from the stem cell graft donor, collected from the stem cell graft. Every receptor here comes from a human donor who donated a stem cell graft to a child with acute myeloid leukemia.

This chain links TRBV24-1 with TRBJ2-5; 9 bases are a match to TRBD2. After removal of 7 bases from V and 5 bases from J, the junction contained 10 bases not matched to a gene. There are 15 residues in the CDR3. CDR1 is KGHDR, CDR2 SFDVKD, per germline. In DNA, the CDR3 is TGTGCCACCAGCCGCGGGGGGGGGCGAGCGGAGACCCAGTACTTC. Its protein is CATSRGGGRAETQYF.

The chain links TRBV6-1 to TRBJ2-1; 12 nucleotides agree with TRBD2. The CDR3 covers 14 residues. Unmatched junction bases numbered 2, after V lost 6 bases and J lost 5 bases. Germline assignment: CDR1 MNHNS and CDR2 SASEGT. CDR3 residues: CASSSSGRDNEQFF. The DNA of the CDR3 is TGTGCCAGCAGCTCTAGCGGGAGGGACAATGAGCAGTTCTTC.

The table lists this clonotype with many counts. The CDR3 here is CSVEGNTEAFF. The CDR3, as DNA: TGCAGCGTTGAGGGGAACACTGAAGCTTTCTTT. The gene calls are TRBV29-1 and TRBJ1-1; D remains unclear. Per germline, CDR1 SQVTM and CDR2 ANQGSEA. Trimming cost V 3 bases and J 1 base, with 3 bases left between them. This CDR3 region has 11 residues.

This chain connects TRBV5-1 to TRBJ1-5; 7 bases map to TRBD1. The CDR3 sequence is 15 residues long. CDR1 SGHRS and CDR2 YFSETQ come from the germline V gene. V gave up 4 bases and J gave up 0 bases; unmatched junction bases: 4. The CDR3 reads CASSTSGGSNQPQHF. CDR3 bases: TGCGCCAGCAGCACCTCAGGGGGTAGCAATCAGCCCCAGCATTTT. The full variable domain, rest sourced from reference TRBV5-1 and TRBJ1-5, is KAGVTQTPRYLIKTRGQQVTLSCSPISGHRSVSWYQQTPGQGLQFLFEYFSETQRNKGNFPGRFSGRQFSNSRSEMNVSTLELGDSALYLCASSTSGGSNQPQHFGDGTRLSIL.

The chain employs TRBV7-9 and TRBJ2-7, with TRBD2 as a possible D gene (5 bases). Between the trimmed V and J ends, which lost 3 bases and 7 bases, there was a span of 19 bases. The CDR3 has 15 amino acids. Germline loops: CDR1 SEHNR, CDR2 FQNEAQ (reference sequence). The CDR3 bases are TGTGCCAGCAGCTTCCCCGGGAATCCAAGCGGAGAGCAGTACTTC. It encodes CASSFPGNPSGEQYF.

The rearrangement links TRBV20-1 to TRBJ2-1, with 8 nucleotides matching TRBD2. J gave up 5 bases and V 6 bases, and 12 bases lay outside the gene matches. CDR1 DFQATT and CDR2 SNEGSKA come from the germline V gene (reference sequence). This CDR3 is 15 amino acids long. The CDR3 DNA reads TGCAGTGCACCCGGGGCGGGAGGAATAGACAATGAGCAGTTCTTC. This sequence encodes CSAPGAGGIDNEQFF.

This clonotype was detected a few times. V gene TRBV7-6 combines with J gene TRBJ2-1; 11 bases fit TRBD2. This CDR3 contains 17 residues. Germline V CDR1 and CDR2: SGHVS, FNYEAQ. Trimming took 1 base from V and 3 from J; bases not matched to a gene: 5. In DNA form, the CDR3 reads TGTGCCAGCAGCTTAGGCACTAGCGGGAGTTTCTACAATGAGCAGTTCTTC. This codes for CASSLGTSGSFYNEQFF. Filled out from reference TRBV7-6 and TRBJ2-1, the complete variable domain reads GAGVSQSPRYKVTKRGQDVALRCDPISGHVSLYWYRQALGQGPEFLTYFNYEAQQDKSGLPNDRFSAERPEGSISTLTIQRTEQRDSAMYRCASSLGTSGSFYNEQFFGPGTRLTVL.

This clonotype was counted between two and nine times. This chain uses TRBV29-1 with TRBJ1-5; 7 nucleotides line up with TRBD1. The V segment lost 4 bases and the J segment 3 bases; nucleotides outside the gene matches: 3. Germline-derived CDR1 and CDR2 are SQVTM and ANQGSEA. The CDR3 has 13 amino acids. The CDR3 DNA reads as TGCAGCGTTGTGGACAGGCCCAATCAGCCCCAGCATTTT. Translation gives CSVVDRPNQPQHF.

The J gene is TRBJ1-4, the V gene TRBV4-1, with 7 bases fitting TRBD1. The germline CDR1 and CDR2 sequences are MGHRA and YSYEKL. The length of the CDR3 is 16 residues. The V and J ends lost 1 base and 4 bases, in that order; junction bases with no gene match: 6. CDR3 in DNA: TGCGCCAGCAGCCAAGGCACAGGGGTCCTTAATGAAAAACTGTTTTTT. Translating gives CASSQGTGVLNEKLFF.

This clonotype was detected many times. The chain couples TRBV20-1 to TRBJ2-1, with D perhaps assigned TRBD1 or TRBD2 (5 bases each). The V end was cut by 6 bases, the J end by 2 bases, with 8 bases between. The CDR3 consists of 12 residues. Germline lookup yields CDR1 DFQATT and CDR2 SNEGSKA (reference sequence). The CDR3 protein is CSAPGPYNEQFF. As DNA, the CDR3 is TGCAGTGCCCCGGGGCCCTACAATGAGCAGTTCTTC.

V usage is TRBV4-3 and J usage is TRBJ2-7; TRBD2 aligns across 7 bases. Losses at the gene ends were 4 bases for V and 5 bases for J; bases not matched to a gene: 11. Germline assignment: CDR1 LGHNA and CDR2 YSLEER. This CDR3 is built from 15 residues. The CDR3 bases are TGCGCCAGCAGCCCCTATCGGGGGGATCCCAACGAGCAGTACTTC. Amino acid sequence: CASSPYRGDPNEQYF.

V usage is TRBV7-2 and J usage is TRBJ1-5; 9 nucleotides match TRBD1. V was pared by 1 base and J by 7 bases, with 5 bases of the junction left unmatched. Per the germline V gene, CDR1 is SGHTA and CDR2 is FQGNSA. This CDR3 is 15 amino acids long. The CDR3 bases are TGTGCCAGCAGCTTAGACAGGGGGCAGGGACAGCCCCAGCATTTT. Its translation is CASSLDRGQGQPQHF.

This clonotype was found once. V and J are TRBV12-3 or TRBV12-4 and TRBJ2-3, with TRBD2 matching over 14 bases. The CDR3 has 16 residues. After removal of 5 bases from V and 5 bases from J, the junction contained 6 bases not matched to a gene. CDR3 nucleotides: TGTGCCAGCAGTCGACTAGCGGGAGGGTCGGTAGATACGCAGTATTTT. It translates to CASSRLAGGSVDTQYF.

V is TRBV7-9 and J is TRBJ2-1, with 7 bases that match TRBD1. The CDR3 contains 15 residues. Trimming removed 1 base from V and 3 bases from J; junction bases left unmatched: 3. Germline values: CDR1 SEHNR, CDR2 FQNEAQ (reference sequence). The CDR3: CASSLEGTVYNEQFF. In DNA form, the CDR3 reads TGTGCCAGCAGCTTAGAAGGGACAGTCTACAATGAGCAGTTCTTC.

A few counts support this clonotype. J is TRBJ2-7 and V is TRBV12-3 or TRBV12-4; D is perhaps TRBD1 or TRBD2 (5 bases each). The CDR3 has 18 residues. Trimming stripped 3 bases from V and 3 bases from J, with 24 bases between. CDR3 nucleotide sequence: TGTGCCAGCAGTTTCCCCGCCTCGGCCGGGGACCAATTCTACGAGCAGTACTTC. Its translation is CASSFPASAGDQFYEQYF.

This clonotype appeared a few times. This chain connects TRBV7-9 to TRBJ1-5, with 9 bases fitting TRBD1. V lost 5 bases to trimming and J lost 6 bases; unmatched junction nucleotides: 11. The CDR3 totals 16 residues. Germline assignment: CDR1 SEHNR and CDR2 FQNEAQ (reference sequence). The CDR3 sequence is CASSLGGQGFTQPQHF. The CDR3 nucleotides read TGTGCCAGCAGCCTAGGGGGACAGGGATTTACTCAGCCCCAGCATTTT. Together with reference TRBV7-9 and TRBJ1-5, the CDR3 gives the full variable domain: DTGVSQNPRHKITKRGQNVTFRCDPISEHNRLYWYRQTLGQGPEFLTYFQNEAQLEKSRLLSDRFSAERPKGSFSTLEIQRTEQGDSAMYLCASSLGGQGFTQPQHFGDGTRLSIL.

This clonotype has at least ten counts. The chain joins TRBV20-1 to TRBJ2-5; no clear D gene. V gave up 0 bases and J gave up 1 base, with 12 bases separating them. CDR1 and CDR2 (germline): DFQATT, SNEGSKA (reference sequence). The CDR3 extends over 15 amino acids. The CDR3 loop reads CSARDLDGIQETQYF. The CDR3 DNA is TGCAGTGCTAGAGATTTGGACGGAATCCAAGAGACCCAGTACTTC.

This clonotype showed up many times. This chain connects TRBV10-3 to TRBJ1-2; D is unclear. Per the germline V gene, CDR1 is ENHRY and CDR2 is SYGVKD. CDR3 length equals 15 residues. V was clipped by 0 bases and J by 2 bases, with 10 bases between them. The CDR3 region has the DNA TGTGCCATCAGTGAGTCGAAAGCGACCAACTATGGCTACACCTTC. It translates to CAISESKATNYGYTF.